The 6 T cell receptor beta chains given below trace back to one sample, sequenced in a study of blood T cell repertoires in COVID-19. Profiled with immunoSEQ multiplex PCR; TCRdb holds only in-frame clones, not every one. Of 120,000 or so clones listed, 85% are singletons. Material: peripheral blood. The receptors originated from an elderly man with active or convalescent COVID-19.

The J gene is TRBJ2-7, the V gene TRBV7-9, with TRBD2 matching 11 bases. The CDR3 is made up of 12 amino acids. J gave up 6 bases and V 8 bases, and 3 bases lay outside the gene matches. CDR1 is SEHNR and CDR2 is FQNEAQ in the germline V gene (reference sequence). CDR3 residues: CASGTSGLEQYF. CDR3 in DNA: TGTGCCAGCGGGACTAGCGGACTCGAGCAGTACTTC.

The CDR3 spells CASGDSNEKLFF. The DNA of the CDR3 is TGCGCCTCAGGGGATTCTAATGAAAAACTGTTTTTT. The J gene is TRBJ1-4, the V gene TRBV10-2; D perhaps matches TRBD1 (6 bases). There are 12 residues in the CDR3. Trimming took 11 bases from V and 3 from J, leaving 10 bases between them. Germline V CDR1 and CDR2: WSHSY, SAAADI.

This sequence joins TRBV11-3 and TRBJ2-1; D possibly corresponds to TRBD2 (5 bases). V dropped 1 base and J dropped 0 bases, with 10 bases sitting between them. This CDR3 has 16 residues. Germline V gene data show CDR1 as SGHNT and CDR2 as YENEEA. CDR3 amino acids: CASSLGTRGSYNEQFF. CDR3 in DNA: TGTGCCAGCAGCTTAGGGACCCGGGGCTCCTACAATGAGCAGTTCTTC.

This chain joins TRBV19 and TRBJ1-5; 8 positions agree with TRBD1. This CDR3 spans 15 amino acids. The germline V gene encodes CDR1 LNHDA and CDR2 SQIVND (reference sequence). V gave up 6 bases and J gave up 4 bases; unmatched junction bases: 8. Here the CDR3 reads CASRMTGAPNQPQHF. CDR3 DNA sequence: TGTGCCAGTAGAATGACAGGGGCTCCTAATCAGCCCCAGCATTTT.

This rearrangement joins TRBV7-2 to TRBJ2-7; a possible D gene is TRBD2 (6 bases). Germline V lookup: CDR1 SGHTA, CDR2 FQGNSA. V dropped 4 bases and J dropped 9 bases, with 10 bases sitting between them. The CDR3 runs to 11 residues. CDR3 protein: CASSYGGVQYF. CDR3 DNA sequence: TGTGCCAGCAGCTACGGCGGGGTGCAGTACTTC. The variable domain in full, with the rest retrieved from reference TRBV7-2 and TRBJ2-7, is GAGVSQSPSNKVTEKGKDVELRCDPISGHTALYWYRQSLGQGLEFLIYFQGNSAPDKSGLPSDRFSAERTGGSVSTLTIQRTQQEDSAVYLCASSYGGVQYFGPGTRLTVT.

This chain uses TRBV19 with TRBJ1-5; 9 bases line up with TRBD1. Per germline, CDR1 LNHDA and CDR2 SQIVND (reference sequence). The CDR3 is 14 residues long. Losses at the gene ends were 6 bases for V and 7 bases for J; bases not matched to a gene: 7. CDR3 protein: CASRRDRGTQPQHF. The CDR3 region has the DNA TGTGCCAGTAGGAGAGACAGGGGGACCCAGCCCCAGCATTTT.